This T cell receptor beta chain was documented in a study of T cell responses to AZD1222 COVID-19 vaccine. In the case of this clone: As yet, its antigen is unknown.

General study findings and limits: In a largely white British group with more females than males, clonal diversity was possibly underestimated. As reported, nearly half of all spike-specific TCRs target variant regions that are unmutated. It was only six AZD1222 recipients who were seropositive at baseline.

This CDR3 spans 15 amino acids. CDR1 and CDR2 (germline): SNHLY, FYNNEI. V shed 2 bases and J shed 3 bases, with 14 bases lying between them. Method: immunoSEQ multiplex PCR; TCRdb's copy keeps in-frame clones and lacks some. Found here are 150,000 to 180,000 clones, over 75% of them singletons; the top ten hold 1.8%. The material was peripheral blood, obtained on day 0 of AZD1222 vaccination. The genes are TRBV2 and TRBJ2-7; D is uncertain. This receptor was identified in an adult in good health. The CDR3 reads CASSESVFNGYEQYF. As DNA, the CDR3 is TGTGCCAGCAGTGAATCGGTCTTCAATGGCTACGAGCAGTACTTC.